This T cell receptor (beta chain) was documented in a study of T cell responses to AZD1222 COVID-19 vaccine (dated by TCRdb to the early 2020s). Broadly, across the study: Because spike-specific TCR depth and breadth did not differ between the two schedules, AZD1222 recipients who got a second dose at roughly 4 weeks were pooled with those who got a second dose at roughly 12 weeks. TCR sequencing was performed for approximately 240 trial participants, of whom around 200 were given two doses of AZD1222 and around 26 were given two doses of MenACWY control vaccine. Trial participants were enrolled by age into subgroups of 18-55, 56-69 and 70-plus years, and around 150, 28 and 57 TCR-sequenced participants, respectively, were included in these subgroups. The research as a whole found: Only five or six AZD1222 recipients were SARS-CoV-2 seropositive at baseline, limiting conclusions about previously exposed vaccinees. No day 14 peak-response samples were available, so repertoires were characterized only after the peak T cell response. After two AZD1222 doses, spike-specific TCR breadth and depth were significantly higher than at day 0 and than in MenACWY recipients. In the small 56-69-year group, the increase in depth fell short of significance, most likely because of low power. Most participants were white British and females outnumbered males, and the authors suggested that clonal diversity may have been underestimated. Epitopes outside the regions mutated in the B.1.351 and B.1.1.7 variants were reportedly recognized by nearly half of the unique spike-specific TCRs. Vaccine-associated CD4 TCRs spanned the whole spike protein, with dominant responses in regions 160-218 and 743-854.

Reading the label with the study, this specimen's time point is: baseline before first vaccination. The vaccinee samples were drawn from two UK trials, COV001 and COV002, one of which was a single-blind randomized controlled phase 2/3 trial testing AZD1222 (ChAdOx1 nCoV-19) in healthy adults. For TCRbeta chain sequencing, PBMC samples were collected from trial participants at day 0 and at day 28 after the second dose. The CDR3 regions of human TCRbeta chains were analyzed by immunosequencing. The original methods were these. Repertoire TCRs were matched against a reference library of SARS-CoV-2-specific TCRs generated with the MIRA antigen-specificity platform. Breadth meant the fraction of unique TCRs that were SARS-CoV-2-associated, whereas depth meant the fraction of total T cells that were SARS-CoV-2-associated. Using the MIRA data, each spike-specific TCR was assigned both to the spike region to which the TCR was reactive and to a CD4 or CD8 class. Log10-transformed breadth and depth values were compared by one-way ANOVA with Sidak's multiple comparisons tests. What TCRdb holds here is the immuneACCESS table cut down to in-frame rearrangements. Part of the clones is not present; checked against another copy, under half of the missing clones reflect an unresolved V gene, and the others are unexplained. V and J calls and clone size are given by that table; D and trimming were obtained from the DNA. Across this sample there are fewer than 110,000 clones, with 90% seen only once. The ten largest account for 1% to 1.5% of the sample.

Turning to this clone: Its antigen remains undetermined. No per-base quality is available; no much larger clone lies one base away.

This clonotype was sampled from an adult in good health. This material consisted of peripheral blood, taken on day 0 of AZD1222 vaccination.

CDR3 protein: CASSLEGVYNEQFF. The nucleotides are TGTGCCAGCAGCTTGGAGGGGGTCTACAATGAGCAGTTCTTC. Recombination joined TRBV11-2 with TRBJ2-1, with the D segment possibly TRBD1 or TRBD2, each aligning over 6 bases. The germline V gene provides CDR1 SGHAT and CDR2 FQNNGV. The junction shows trimming of 3 bases on V and 3 bases on J, plus 9 bases between the germline ends. The CDR3 starts with the cysteine, ends with the phenylalanine, and has 14 residues. This entry keeps only the CDR3 DNA: 42 bases, framed from base 1.